The entry below gives a single TCR beta chain sequence along with its context. What it binds is not known. The sample originates from a study of cytomegalovirus exposure and HLA in healthy donors. Primers included in the PCR were 60 Vbeta and 13 Jbeta primers. Repertoires were generated with immunoSEQ multiplex PCR, while TCRdb's copy carries only in-frame clones and drops some. The table records approximately 130,000 clones, around 81% of them present only once. Study conclusions and caveats: When a later analysis compared HLA-associated TCR beta chains with equally common others, the HLA-associated chains turned out to be more clonally expanded and to have lower generation probabilities.

Material: PBMCs. This receptor was obtained from a woman between 50 and 59 years old in good health and CMV-seronegative.

The CDR3 is CASSLGGRGQRVYGYTF. For the CDR3, the DNA is TGTGCCAGCAGTTTGGGGGGCAGGGGGCAACGAGTCTATGGCTACACCTTC. The V call is TRBV28, the J call TRBJ1-2, with TRBD1 identical over 8 bases. Unmatched junction bases numbered 13, after V lost 3 bases and J lost 4 bases. Germline V gene lookup returns CDR1 MDHEN and CDR2 SYDVKM. The CDR3 is 17 residues long.